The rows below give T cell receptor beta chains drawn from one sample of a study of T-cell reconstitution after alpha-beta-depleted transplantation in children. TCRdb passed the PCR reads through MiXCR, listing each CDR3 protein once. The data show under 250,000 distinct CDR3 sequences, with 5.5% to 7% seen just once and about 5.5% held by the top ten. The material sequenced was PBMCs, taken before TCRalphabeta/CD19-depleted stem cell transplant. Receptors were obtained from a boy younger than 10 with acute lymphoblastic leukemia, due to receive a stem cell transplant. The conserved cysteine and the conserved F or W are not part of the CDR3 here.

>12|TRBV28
ASSRTAGTGVQY
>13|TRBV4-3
ASSHNRFGDNEQF
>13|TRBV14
ASSPWGLAADTQY
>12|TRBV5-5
ASSPPTGTYGYT
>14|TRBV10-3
AISESSGVKAYGYT
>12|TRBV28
ASSLSPAFYEQY
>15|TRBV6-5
ASSYSQDRLYTGELF
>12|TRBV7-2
ASSRVGSSNEQF
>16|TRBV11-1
ASKGQGHTQTNTGELF
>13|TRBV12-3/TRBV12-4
ASRPTSGGQETQY
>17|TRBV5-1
ASSPDSSGIGPHNEKLF
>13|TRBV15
ATSRDLANGNTIY
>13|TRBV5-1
ASRPGTSGTDTQY
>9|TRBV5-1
ASSTSREQY
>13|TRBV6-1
ASSRTGGTQETQY
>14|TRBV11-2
ASSSGGARGTDTQY
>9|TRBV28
ASNGGLGQF
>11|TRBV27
ASRPGSPYEQY
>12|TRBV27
ASSPRQGERTQY
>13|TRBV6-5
ASSASLSSYNEQF
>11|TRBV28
ASSFANTGELF
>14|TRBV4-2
ASSPKDGAGGNEQF
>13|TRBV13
ASSLTGTGTYEQY
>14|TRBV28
ASSLGLAGGGQTQY
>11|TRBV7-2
ASSLVTQETQY
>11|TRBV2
ASHDKGVYEQY